The 22 T cell receptor beta chains below all came from one sample that was sequenced in a study of blood T cells in healthy people across ages. Sample-barcoded 5' priming and a J-beta primer mix drove a second PCR of about 6 to 12 cycles. TCRdb processed the 5' RACE reads anew with MiXCR; each CDR3 protein has one entry. The table lists about 720,000 distinct CDR3 sequences, 22% of them singletons. Material: blood. The receptors derive from a man between 65 and 85 years old in good health.

This chain connects TRBV29-1 to TRBJ2-1; D uncertain. Looked up from germline, CDR1 is SQVTM and CDR2 is ANQGSEA. This CDR3 has 11 amino acids. V lost 2 bases, J lost 5 bases, and 4 bases lay in between. As DNA, the CDR3 is TGCAGCGTTGAACGGAACAATGAGCAGTTCTTC. Translating gives CSVERNNEQFF.

The V and J genes are TRBV9 and TRBJ2-1; perhaps TRBD2 as D (6 bases). CDR1 is SGDLS, CDR2 YYNGEE, per germline. Trimming left V 3 bases short and J 0 bases short, with 10 bases between. This CDR3 region has 15 residues. The CDR3 nucleotides read TGTGCCAGCAGCGAAACGGGGGTCTCCTACAATGAGCAGTTCTTC. Protein sequence: CASSETGVSYNEQFF.

This clonotype was detected a few times. This chain joins TRBV7-3 and TRBJ2-3; D is unresolved. V shed 5 bases and J shed 2 bases, with 8 bases lying between them. Germline V gene sequence: CDR1 SGHTA, CDR2 FQGTGA. This CDR3 contains 13 residues. As DNA, the CDR3 is TGTGCCAGCAGCCCGCATCCCACAGATACGCAGTATTTT. Its protein is CASSPHPTDTQYF. The full variable domain, rest sourced from reference TRBV7-3 and TRBJ2-3, is GAGVSQTPSNKVTEKGKYVELRCDPISGHTALYWYRQSLGQGPEFLIYFQGTGAADDSGLPNDRFFAVRPEGSVSTLKIQRTERGDSAVYLCASSPHPTDTQYFGPGTRLTVL.

This chain links TRBV20-1 with TRBJ2-7; 9 bases line up with TRBD2. This CDR3 has 13 amino acids. Per the germline V gene, CDR1 is DFQATT and CDR2 is SNEGSKA (reference sequence). The CDR3 nucleotides read TGCGGCGCCCTAGCGGGGTCTTCCTACGAGCAGTACTTC. Protein product: CGALAGSSYEQYF.

The gene calls are TRBV29-1 and TRBJ1-6, with 7 positions matching TRBD1. This CDR3 contains 13 residues. V gave up 7 bases and J gave up 8 bases; unmatched junction bases: 8. From germline, CDR1 is SQVTM and CDR2 ANQGSEA. The DNA of the CDR3 is TGCAGCGCCAGACAGGGCCCTGATTCACCCCTCCACTTT. Protein: CSARQGPDSPLHF.

This chain's CDR3 is CSVEPLQGFIGNQPQHF. The CDR3 DNA reads as TGCAGCGTTGAGCCTCTTCAGGGTTTTATAGGCAATCAGCCCCAGCATTTT. V gene TRBV29-1 combines with J gene TRBJ1-5; tentative D call: TRBD1 (5 bases). V gave up 3 bases and J gave up 2 bases, with 20 bases separating them. This CDR3 is 17 amino acids long. Germline values: CDR1 SQVTM, CDR2 ANQGSEA. Full variable domain (missing parts from reference TRBV29-1 and TRBJ1-5): SAVISQKPSRDICQRGTSLTIQCQVDSQVTMMFWYRQQPGQSLTLIATANQGSEATYESGFVIDKFPISRPNLTFSTLTVSNMSPEDSSIYLCSVEPLQGFIGNQPQHFGDGTRLSIL.

The chain combines TRBV25-1 with TRBJ2-5; 11 positions match TRBD1. The better agreement between TRBJ2-1 and the DNA end casts doubt on the J call. The CDR3 consists of 16 residues. Germline CDR1 is MGHDK and CDR2 is SYGVNS. This CDR3 reads CASSEFRTGGRDEQFF. The CDR3, as DNA: TGTGCCAGCAGTGAATTCCGGACAGGGGGCAGGGATGAGCAGTTCTTC.

The chain's CDR3 is CASSQDNRGYEQYF. As DNA, the CDR3 is TGCGCCAGCAGCCAAGATAATAGGGGCTACGAGCAGTACTTC. The chain has TRBV4-1 and TRBJ2-7, with D perhaps matching TRBD1 (5 bases). The CDR3 consists of 14 residues. Trimming took off 0 bases at V and 3 bases at J, with 9 bases between the two ends. Per the germline V gene, CDR1 is MGHRA and CDR2 is YSYEKL.

This clonotype has just a few counts. This rearrangement joins TRBV20-1 to TRBJ2-3; D is unresolved. Trimming took 0 bases from V and 7 from J, leaving 14 bases between them. Germline CDR1 and CDR2: DFQATT and SNEGSKA (reference sequence). The CDR3 runs 14 residues. CDR3: CSARDPTPPNTQYF. CDR3 sequence (DNA): TGCAGTGCTAGAGATCCGACCCCTCCTAATACGCAGTATTTT.

This chain connects TRBV12-3 or TRBV12-4 to TRBJ1-5, with D unresolved. The CDR3 is 15 amino acids. V lost 3 bases and J lost 7, with 16 bases in between. CDR3 sequence (DNA): TGTGCCAGCAGTTTCGATATGTCCGGCGGGCAGCCCCAGCATTTT. Translated, it gives CASSFDMSGGQPQHF.

This clonotype was seen more than once but under ten times. J is TRBJ2-3 and V is TRBV4-1, with D perhaps given as TRBD1 or TRBD2 (5 bases each). Trimming took off 4 bases at V and 0 bases at J, with 20 bases between the two ends. The CDR3 totals 18 residues. In germline, CDR1 is MGHRA, CDR2 YSYEKL. CDR3 nucleotide sequence: TGCGCCAGCAGCCGCCTACACTCGAGGGACCGTAGCACAGATACGCAGTATTTT. Its protein is CASSRLHSRDRSTDTQYF.

The chain employs TRBV28 and TRBJ2-5, with 11 positions matching TRBD2. The end of the DNA fits TRBJ2-1 better, so the J call may be wrong. This CDR3 is 18 amino acids long. Germline CDR1 and CDR2: MDHEN and SYDVKM. The CDR3 loop is CASSTTGIAGGPRNEQFF. As DNA, the CDR3 is TGTGCCAGCAGCACGACGGGGATAGCGGGGGGGCCCAGGAATGAGCAGTTCTTC.

Here the CDR3 reads CASSPPGGYTDTQYF. DNA of the CDR3: TGTGCCAGCAGCCCCCCGGGAGGGTACACAGATACGCAGTATTTT. The rearrangement joins TRBV7-6 to TRBJ2-3, with 8 bases aligning to TRBD2. This CDR3 has 15 amino acids. V was pared by 5 bases and J by 2 bases, with 6 bases of the junction left unmatched. The germline CDR1 and CDR2 sequences are SGHVS and FNYEAQ.

The rearrangement joins TRBV2 to TRBJ2-7; TRBD2 matches at 8 bases. Germline V lookup: CDR1 SNHLY, CDR2 FYNNEI. Trimming removed 3 bases from V and 2 bases from J; junction bases left unmatched: 6. The CDR3 spans 15 residues. The CDR3 sequence: CASSDFSGATYEQYF. The DNA for the CDR3 is TGTGCCAGCAGTGATTTTAGCGGGGCTACCTACGAGCAGTACTTC.

The CDR3 loop reads CSALTSGSGRDTQYF. For the CDR3, the DNA is TGCAGTGCTCTTACTAGCGGGAGTGGAAGGGATACGCAGTATTTT. The chain uses TRBV20-1 and TRBJ2-3, with 11 bases fitting TRBD2. This CDR3 is 15 amino acids long. CDR1 and CDR2 (germline): DFQATT, SNEGSKA (reference sequence). The V and J ends lost 5 bases and 6 bases, in that order; junction bases with no gene match: 10.

This clonotype was counted a few times. One junction end does not reproduce the germline sequence, and a read error may be involved. The chain links TRBV7-9 to TRBJ2-5; TRBD1 agrees at 9 bases. The CDR3 has 12 amino acids. In germline, CDR1 is SEHNR, CDR2 FQNEAQ (reference sequence). The CDR3 DNA is TGTGCCAGCAGCTTAGCGGGGGACAGGGAATTCTTC. This encodes CASSLAGDREFF.

This clonotype appeared many times. The genes are TRBV4-1 and TRBJ2-1; 7 nucleotides line up with TRBD2. CDR1 and CDR2 from the germline V gene are MGHRA and YSYEKL. CDR3 length: 12 amino acids. J was trimmed by 6 bases and V by 6 bases; bases with no gene match: 2. In DNA, the CDR3 is TGCGCCAGCAGTGTAGCGGGCAATGAGCAGTTCTTC. It translates to CASSVAGNEQFF.

This clonotype has more than one count but fewer than ten. The rearrangement uses TRBV3-1 and TRBJ2-2; D remains unclear. Trimming removed 3 bases at V and 2 bases at J, with 7 bases between. The CDR3 has 14 residues. Germline V gives CDR1 LGHDT, CDR2 YNNKEL (reference sequence). CDR3 in amino acids: CASSHYLNTGELFF. In DNA, the CDR3 is TGTGCCAGCAGCCATTACCTAAACACCGGGGAGCTGTTTTTT.

The chain employs TRBV29-1 and TRBJ1-1; no clear D. The V end lost 5 bases, the J end lost 0 bases, and 10 bases lay between the germline ends. The germline V gene encodes CDR1 SQVTM and CDR2 ANQGSEA. The CDR3 extends over 13 amino acids. CDR3 loop: CSVTRPLNTEAFF. The DNA of the CDR3 is TGCAGCGTTACCAGACCGCTGAACACTGAAGCTTTCTTT. Full variable domain (remainder filled in from reference TRBV29-1 and TRBJ1-1): SAVISQKPSRDICQRGTSLTIQCQVDSQVTMMFWYRQQPGQSLTLIATANQGSEATYESGFVIDKFPISRPNLTFSTLTVSNMSPEDSSIYLCSVTRPLNTEAFFGQGTRLTVV.

The chain joins TRBV15 to TRBJ1-1; 7 bases line up with TRBD1. CDR3 length equals 14 residues. Germline V gives CDR1 LNHNV, CDR2 YYDKDF (reference sequence). With 3 bases clipped from V and 4 bases from J, the junction kept 5 bases outside the gene matches. CDR3 coding DNA: TGTGCCACCAGCAGGGACAACAGGGGCACTGAAGCTTTCTTT. Residues: CATSRDNRGTEAFF.

The rearrangement joins TRBV5-6 to TRBJ2-7, with no clear D. Germline CDR1 SGHDT, CDR2 YYEEEE. CDR3 length: 12 residues. The V end lost 7 bases, the J end lost 0 bases, and 8 bases lay between the germline ends. The chain's CDR3 is CASGLASYEQYF. The CDR3 coding sequence is TGTGCCAGCGGCCTTGCCTCCTACGAGCAGTACTTC.

This clonotype has more than one count but fewer than ten. The chain carries TRBV11-3 and TRBJ2-2, with D possibly matching TRBD2 (5 bases). The V end was cut by 4 bases, the J end by 3 bases, with 18 bases between. In germline, CDR1 is SGHNT, CDR2 YENEEA. The CDR3 length is 17 residues. CDR3 coding DNA: TGTGCCAGCAGCTCGCTCCCGGCGGGTCAAGACACCGGGGAGCTGTTTTTT. Translating gives CASSSLPAGQDTGELFF.